This T cell receptor beta chain was sequenced for a study of PD-1 blockade in classical Hodgkin lymphoma (dated by TCRdb to the early 2020s). Study-wide context: Nivolumab dosing was 3 mg/kg intravenously every 2 weeks, continuing until either disease progression or unacceptable toxicity. The study used TCR beta sequencing and CyTOF to define a peripheral blood immune signature of response to PD-1 blockade in classical Hodgkin lymphoma. Findings and caveats that apply to the study as a whole: Trial patients with a complete response had baseline diversity similar to that of newly diagnosed patients, while partial responders and progressors had significantly lower diversity. Patients starting nivolumab less than 1 year after ASCT had lower diversity and were excluded from later analyses to avoid confounding by immune reconstitution. Baseline TCR diversity was reported to be lower in newly diagnosed patients than in healthy donors, and even lower in relapsed/refractory patients. A significant rise by C4D1 was seen in CD4+ but not CD8+ TCR diversity (p=0.0027 vs p=0.16), with the rise being most apparent in complete responders (p=0.02). Only a single clinical trial cohort was studied, and what caused the repertoire differences, possibly disease activity or prior therapy, remained undefined.

The Qiagen DNeasy kit was used to extract genomic DNA both from unsorted PBMCs and from the negatively selected CD4+ and CD8+ fractions. TCR beta CDR3 regions were amplified by immunoSEQ multiplex PCR using primers annealing to V and J segments. A synthetic immune receptor repertoire was used to minimize amplification bias, and any residual bias was removed computationally once sequencing was done. The authors processed their data as follows. Custom Python scripts were used to quantify repertoire diversity as the Shannon entropy index. Unsorted, CD4+ and CD8+ repertoires were analyzed separately, except for combined analyses in which CD4+ and CD8+ sequences were merged in silico. A clone counted as expanded when the clone's frequency after treatment rose at least 2-fold relative to C1D1, and clones undetected at baseline were given a pseudocount of 0.5. Clones with 0 or 1 copy at C1D1 were classified as singleton clones, and clones with 2 or more copies were classified as non-singleton clones. Clones expanded in unsorted samples were labelled as CD4+, CD8+ or unknown by matching protein sequences in sorted samples from the same patient. Wilcoxon tests were applied to paired samples to test diversity changes from C1D1 to C4D1. TCRdb stores this immuneACCESS table with in-frame sequences only. Part of the clones is absent; in the studies checked, under half of the shortfall reflects unresolved V genes, and no reason is known for the rest. That table gives V, J and clone size, and the DNA gave D and trimming. The sample contains approximately 99,000 clones, about four fifths of them found a single time. The top ten clonotypes cover 15% to 20% of the sample.

Interpreted using the paper, the time point label stands for: cycle 2 day 1 (C2D1) of nivolumab. Every trial patient had relapsed following autologous stem cell transplantation, and prior brentuximab vedotin exposure was what differed among cohorts A, B and C. The trial cohort comprised fewer than 65 patients with relapsed/refractory classical Hodgkin lymphoma whose best overall responses were complete response, partial response or progressive disease. In the multi-cohort phase II CheckMate 205 trial, trial patients received single-agent nivolumab. An independent review committee assessed best overall response by applying the 2007 International Working Group response criteria. Trial PBMCs were obtained immediately prior to nivolumab initiation (C1D1) and on therapy at cycle 2 day 1 and cycle 4 day 1. Peripheral blood was collected in 8 mL Vacutainer Cell Preparation Tubes, from which PBMCs were isolated by centrifugation and then cryopreserved.

Of note for this clone: What antigen it recognizes has not been identified. Base qualities are not provided; no much larger clone lies one nucleotide away.

The origin of this receptor is a human donor with classical Hodgkin lymphoma. This sample comprised peripheral blood mononuclear cells (PBMCs), obtained before the second cycle of nivolumab.

CDR3 region: CASSEQGVGNYEQYF. Here is the DNA: TGTGCCAGCAGTGAACAGGGGGTAGGTAACTACGAGCAGTACTTC. The receptor chain draws on TRBV25-1 and TRBJ2-7; the central 7 bases match TRBD1. The V end gives up 2 bases and the J end 3 bases, leaving 7 bases in the junction not matched to a gene. The CDR3, from cysteine to phenylalanine, totals 15 residues. Of all the DNA, just the CDR3 is kept, 45 bases in frame from base 1. CDR1 is given as MGHDK and CDR2 as SYGVNS, both from the germline V gene.